The 15 T cell receptor beta chains given below trace back to one sample, sequenced in a study of technical replicates of blood from a few donors. Clones were sequenced by immunoSEQ multiplex PCR, and TCRdb holds only the in-frame ones, with some missing. The sample shows just over 55,000 clones, approximately 92% of them seen only once. The sequenced sample consisted of PBMCs. The origin of the receptors is a human donor in good health. Some clones in this sample may be carry-over from other donors' samples.

The J gene is TRBJ2-5, the V gene TRBV18; 8 bases are a match to TRBD2. Germline CDR1 reads KGHSH; CDR2 reads LQKENI. The CDR3 covers 15 residues. The V gene end was trimmed by 2 bases and the J gene end by 5 bases; junction bases not matched to a gene: 7. The CDR3: CASSPFAGGDETQYF. The CDR3 DNA is TGTGCCAGCTCACCATTCGCGGGAGGAGACGAGACCCAGTACTTC.

The chain carries TRBV10-3 and TRBJ1-3; 8 positions match TRBD1. V lost 2 bases and J lost 4; bases outside the gene matches: 4. The CDR3 runs to 15 residues. Germline CDR1 reads ENHRY; CDR2 reads SYGVKD. As DNA, the CDR3 is TGTGCCATCAGTGAGGGTGGACAGGGAGGAAACACCATATATTTT. It translates to CAISEGGQGGNTIYF.

The chain uses TRBV14 and TRBJ2-1; 11 bases map to TRBD2. CDR3 length: 16 residues. CDR1 is SGHDN, CDR2 FVKESK, per germline. J was trimmed by 6 bases and V by 4 bases; bases with no gene match: 8. The CDR3 here is CASSLITSGRPNEQFF. DNA for the CDR3: TGTGCCAGCAGCCTCATAACTAGCGGGAGACCCAATGAGCAGTTCTTC.

The chain couples TRBV15 to TRBJ1-5; D perhaps matches TRBD1 (6 bases). In germline, CDR1 is LNHNV, CDR2 YYDKDF (reference sequence). The CDR3 contains 15 residues. Trimming removed 5 bases at V and 0 bases at J, with 11 bases between. The CDR3 here is CATSQDRYSNQPQHF. CDR3 DNA sequence: TGTGCCACCAGCCAGGACAGATATAGCAATCAGCCCCAGCATTTT.

This clone was detected only a few times. The chain joins TRBV25-1 to TRBJ1-1; no firm D call. V lost 4 bases and J lost 1, with 7 bases in between. CDR1 is MGHDK, CDR2 SYGVNS, per germline. The CDR3 runs to 13 residues. The DNA of the CDR3 is TGTGCCAGCAGTGGAACAAGGAACACTGAAGCTTTCTTT. It is translated as CASSGTRNTEAFF.

The chain links TRBV19 to TRBJ1-1, with 10 bases identical to TRBD1. Germline V gene data show CDR1 as LNHDA and CDR2 as SQIVND (reference sequence). This CDR3 comprises 13 residues. The V and J ends lost 11 bases and 4 bases, in that order; junction bases with no gene match: 7. DNA of the CDR3: TGTGCCGGAGGACAGGGGGGCGGCACTGAAGCTTTCTTT. Translation gives CAGGQGGGTEAFF.

The chain links TRBV7-3 to TRBJ2-7; D is possibly TRBD2 (5 bases). Germline values: CDR1 SGHTA, CDR2 FQGTGA. The CDR3 covers 14 residues. V lost 2 bases and J 4 bases, leaving 12 bases between the germline ends. The CDR3 sequence: CASSLLSGPYEQYF. The CDR3 DNA is TGTGCCAGCAGCTTACTGAGCGGTCCATACGAGCAGTACTTC.

This clone was recorded a few times. The gene calls are TRBV4-1 and TRBJ1-2; 9 bases line up with TRBD1. The CDR3 is 15 amino acids. The trim removed 4 bases at V and 1 base at J, leaving 4 bases unmatched. CDR1 MGHRA and CDR2 YSYEKL come from the germline V gene. The CDR3 DNA sequence: TGCGCCAGCAGCCGCCGGGACAGGGATAACTATGGCTACACCTTC. Translating it yields CASSRRDRDNYGYTF.

The chain couples TRBV9 to TRBJ2-1, with D unresolved. CDR3 size: 16 residues. V dropped 0 bases and J dropped 0 bases, with 10 bases sitting between them. Germline values: CDR1 SGDLS, CDR2 YYNGEE. The CDR3 is CASSVDARSSYNEQFF. The CDR3 coding sequence is TGTGCCAGCAGCGTAGACGCGAGGAGCTCCTACAATGAGCAGTTCTTC.

The chain combines TRBV9 with TRBJ2-3; tentatively, D is TRBD1 (5 bases). The CDR3 has 14 residues. Trimming removed 2 bases at V and 2 bases at J, with 9 bases between. CDR1 is SGDLS and CDR2 is YYNGEE in the germline V gene. The CDR3 sequence: CASSVTGYTDTQYF. CDR3 nucleotide sequence: TGTGCCAGCAGCGTTACAGGATACACAGATACGCAGTATTTT.

This clone was picked up a small number of times. The chain has TRBV2 and TRBJ1-6; D remains unclear. The CDR3 loop spans 15 amino acids. Germline V gene data show CDR1 as SNHLY and CDR2 as FYNNEI. The V end lost 7 bases, the J end lost 6 bases, and 16 bases lay between the germline ends. CDR3: CASIPVAAVNSPLHF. The DNA of the CDR3 is TGTGCCAGCATACCCGTCGCGGCAGTTAATTCACCCCTCCACTTT.

The chain recombines TRBV5-6 with TRBJ1-6; D possibly corresponds to TRBD1 (6 bases). Germline CDR1 is SGHDT and CDR2 is YYEEEE. This CDR3 contains 16 residues. Trimming shortened V by 0 bases and J by 0 bases, and 7 bases separated the two germline ends. The CDR3 region is CASSLEGGSYNSPLHF. The CDR3 DNA reads as TGTGCCAGCAGCTTGGAAGGGGGCTCCTATAATTCACCCCTCCACTTT.

V gene TRBV4-3 combines with J gene TRBJ1-2; unclear D gene. V was cut by 0 bases and J by 4 bases, with 12 bases left in between. Germline CDR1 reads LGHNA; CDR2 reads YSLEER. CDR3 length: 15 residues. The CDR3 DNA sequence: TGCGCCAGCAGCCAAGATCTTACAAGAAGCTATGGCTACACCTTC. It codes for CASSQDLTRSYGYTF.

The rearrangement joins TRBV7-2 to TRBJ2-5, with D possibly being TRBD1 (6 bases). The CDR3 extends over 13 amino acids. V was cut by 5 bases and J by 3 bases, with 10 bases left in between. Germline CDR1 SGHTA, CDR2 FQGNSA. CDR3: CASSLRTEETQYF. CDR3 coding DNA: TGTGCCAGCAGCCTCCGGACAGAAGAGACCCAGTACTTC.

This chain links TRBV2 with TRBJ2-1, with no clear D. V lost 4 bases to trimming and J lost 1 base, with 14 bases between them. Per the germline V gene, CDR1 is SNHLY and CDR2 is FYNNEI. The CDR3 totals 16 residues. This chain's CDR3 is CASSVNRDPSYNEQFF. Written as DNA, the CDR3 is TGTGCCAGCAGTGTAAACCGAGATCCGTCCTACAATGAGCAGTTCTTC.